These 7 T cell receptor beta chains came from one sample sequenced in a study of regulatory dendritic cells for organ transplantation. Sorted subsets were CFSE-labeled and cultured around five days with allogeneic dendritic cells. Which antigens these TCRs recognize remains unknown. Using immunoSEQ multiplex PCR, the repertoire was profiled, and TCRdb retains in-frame clones only, with some absent. The sample carries over 20,000 clones, approximately 85% recorded once. Specimen: naive CD4+ T cells from blood cultured with regulatory dendritic cells. Subset of the sample: CD45RA+ naive T cells. The receptors were sampled from a human donor in good health.

V is TRBV11-2 and J is TRBJ1-5, with TRBD1 identical over 8 bases. V lost 5 bases, J lost 5 bases, and 5 bases stayed unmatched. CDR3 length: 14 amino acids. Germline CDR1 is SGHAT and CDR2 is FQNNGV. CDR3 loop: CASSRDRGDQPQHF. The CDR3 DNA reads as TGTGCCAGCAGCCGTGACAGGGGTGATCAGCCCCAGCATTTT.

The V and J genes are TRBV21-1 and TRBJ1-4; the listed D gene, TRBD1, was not tested against the DNA. TRBV21-1 is classified as a pseudogene. There are 17 residues in the CDR3. CDR3 nucleotide sequence: TGTGCCAGCAGCAAAGCAAAGGGGGAAACGACTAATGAAAAACTGTTTTTT. Encoded protein: CASSKAKGETTNEKLFF.

The chain joins TRBV5-6 to TRBJ2-5, with D maybe TRBD1 (6 bases). Deletions cut 0 bases from V and 6 bases from J, with 18 bases between. The CDR3 totals 16 residues. From germline, CDR1 is SGHDT and CDR2 YYEEEE. The CDR3 protein is CASSLGGGWQGKTQYF. CDR3 bases: TGTGCCAGCAGCTTGGGAGGGGGTTGGCAGGGGAAGACCCAGTACTTC.

The rearrangement joins TRBV28 to TRBJ2-6; 8 bases agree with TRBD2. Germline V lookup: CDR1 MDHEN, CDR2 SYDVKM. The CDR3 extends over 15 amino acids. V was clipped by 3 bases and J by 2 bases; unmatched bases: 0. CDR3 sequence reads: CASSFSGTGANVLTF. The CDR3 DNA follows: TGTGCCAGCAGTTTTAGCGGGACTGGGGCCAACGTCCTGACTTTC.

The CDR3 loop is CASSLAWLGLASYNEQFF. The CDR3 nucleotides are TGTGCCAGCAGCTTAGCGTGGTTAGGACTAGCTTCCTACAATGAGCAGTTCTTC. The chain uses TRBV7-6 and TRBJ2-1, with 8 bases fitting TRBD2. V lost 0 bases to trimming and J lost 1 base; unmatched junction nucleotides: 8. Per the germline V gene, CDR1 is SGHVS and CDR2 is FNYEAQ. The CDR3 consists of 18 residues.

The chain uses TRBV18 and TRBJ2-7; D might be TRBD2 (5 bases). The CDR3 is 14 amino acids. CDR1 and CDR2 (germline): KGHSH, LQKENI. The germline V and J ends were trimmed by 8 bases and 6 bases, with 20 bases remaining between them. The CDR3 coding sequence is TGTGCCAGCGCAGACGGACTTACAACTGCCGAGCAGTACTTC. Its protein product is CASADGLTTAEQYF.

This chain connects TRBV4-2 to TRBJ2-3; TRBD2 matches 9 bases. This CDR3 comprises 16 residues. Per the germline V gene, CDR1 is LGHNA and CDR2 is YNFKEQ. V trimming: 1 base; J trimming: 4 bases; junction bases outside the gene matches: 6. CDR3 sequence (DNA): TGTGCCAGCAGCCAAGCGGCGGGAGGGGGGCCAGATACGCAGTATTTT. Translation: CASSQAAGGGPDTQYF.